This T cell receptor beta chain was recovered during a study of tumor-infiltrating lymphocytes in primary liver carcinoma. TCR beta cDNA was made from 450 to 600 ng total RNA with a constant-region primer. Employing slightly modified ARM-PCR, three nested multiplex PCR rounds were run, and these gave rise to the TCR beta libraries. TCRdb used MiXCR to reprocess the multiplex PCR reads, holding one entry per CDR3 protein. The table lists about 50,000 distinct CDR3 sequences, around 77% of them singletons. Regarding this clonotype: The target antigen is unknown.

Co-extracting RNA and DNA was done with about 17-31 mg of unsorted bulk tissue as input. Whole-study findings and limits: The overlap of tumor-adjacent and tumor-blood pairs was smaller than that of tumor region pairs.

Sequenced material: liver tumor tissue from sampling region 5. Subset noted: tumor region T5, tumor centre. This TCR came from a man aged 35 to 55 with primary liver carcinoma and hepatitis B virus infection.

CDR3 sequence: CASSSRLAGGLETQFF. CDR3 DNA sequence: TGTGCCAGCAGCTCCAGACTAGCGGGAGGGTTAGAGACCCAGTTCTTC. This sequence joins TRBV5-4 and TRBJ2-5; 14 nucleotides align to TRBD2. The tail of the sequence fits TRBJ2-1 better, so the J call may be wrong. Germline CDR1 and CDR2: SGHNT and YYREEE (reference sequence). CDR3 length equals 16 residues.